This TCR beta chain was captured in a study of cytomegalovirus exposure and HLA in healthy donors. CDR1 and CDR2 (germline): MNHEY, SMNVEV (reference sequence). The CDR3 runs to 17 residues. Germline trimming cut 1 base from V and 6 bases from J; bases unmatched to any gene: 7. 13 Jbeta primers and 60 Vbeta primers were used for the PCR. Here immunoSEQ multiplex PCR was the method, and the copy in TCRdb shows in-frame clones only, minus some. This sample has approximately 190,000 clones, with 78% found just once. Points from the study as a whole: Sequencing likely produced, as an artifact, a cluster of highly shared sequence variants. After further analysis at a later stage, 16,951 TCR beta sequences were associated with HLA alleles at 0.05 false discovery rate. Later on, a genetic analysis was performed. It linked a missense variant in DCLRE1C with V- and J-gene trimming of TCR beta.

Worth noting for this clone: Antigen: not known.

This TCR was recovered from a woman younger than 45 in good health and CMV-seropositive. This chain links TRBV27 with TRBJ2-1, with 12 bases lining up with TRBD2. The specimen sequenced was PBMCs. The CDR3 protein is CASSLFGLAGPGNEQFF. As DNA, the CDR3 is TGTGCCAGCAGTTTATTTGGACTAGCGGGGCCCGGCAATGAGCAGTTCTTC.